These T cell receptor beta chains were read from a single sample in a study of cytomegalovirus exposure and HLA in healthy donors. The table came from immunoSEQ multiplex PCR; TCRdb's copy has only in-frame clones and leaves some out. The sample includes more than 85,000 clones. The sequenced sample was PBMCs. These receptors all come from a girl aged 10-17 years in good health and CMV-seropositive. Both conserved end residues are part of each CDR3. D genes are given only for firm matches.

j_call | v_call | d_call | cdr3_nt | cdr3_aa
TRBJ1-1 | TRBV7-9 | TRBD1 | TGTGCCAGCAGCTTAGGTAGGGGGCGGAACACTGAAGCTTTCTTT | CASSLGRGRNTEAFF
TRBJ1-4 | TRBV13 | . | TGTGCCAGCAGCTTAAGTGACAGAGACGCTGAAAAACTGTTTTTT | CASSLSDRDAEKLFF
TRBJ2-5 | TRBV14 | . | TGTGCCAGCAGCCAAGTGAGGGAGACCCAGTACTTC | CASSQVRETQYF
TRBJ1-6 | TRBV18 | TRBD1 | TGTGCCAGCTCACCAAGGGACAGGGATAATTCACCCCTCCACTTT | CASSPRDRDNSPLHF
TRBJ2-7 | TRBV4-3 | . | TGCGCCAGCAGCCAAGACTTTGTAGGAGCGGGCGCCTACGAGCAGTACTTC | CASSQDFVGAGAYEQYF
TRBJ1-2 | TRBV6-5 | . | TGTGCCACCAAGCGGGAGAACTATGGCTACACCTTC | CATKRENYGYTF
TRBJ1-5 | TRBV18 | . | TGTGCCAGCTCACCACAGGGAGGCGATCAGCCCCAGCATTTT | CASSPQGGDQPQHF
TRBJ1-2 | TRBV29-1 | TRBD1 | TGCAGCGTTGAAGAAGGACAGGGGTATGGCTACACCTTC | CSVEEGQGYGYTF
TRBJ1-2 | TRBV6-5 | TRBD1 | TGTGCCAGCAGGATAGACAGGGACTATGGCTACACCTTC | CASRIDRDYGYTF
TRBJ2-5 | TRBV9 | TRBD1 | TGTGCCAGCAGCGTCGGGACAGCCACTGAAGAGACCCAGTACTTC | CASSVGTATEETQYF
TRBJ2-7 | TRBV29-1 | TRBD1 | TGCAGCGTTGAAATCCAGGGACAGACCTACGAGCAGTACTTC | CSVEIQGQTYEQYF
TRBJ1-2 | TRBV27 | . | TGTGCCAGCAGTTTACCCGGGTATGGCTACACCTTC | CASSLPGYGYTF
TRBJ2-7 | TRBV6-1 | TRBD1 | TGTGCCAGCAGTGAGTCACACAGGGGGTTTATATACGAGCAGTACTTC | CASSESHRGFIYEQYF
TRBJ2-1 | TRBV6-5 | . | TGTGCCAGCAGTTCGGACTACCGGGACTTTCCGGGAGAGCAGTTCTTC | CASSSDYRDFPGEQFF
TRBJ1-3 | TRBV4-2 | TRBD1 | TGTGCCAGCAGCCAAGATAATACAGGGGGCTACTCTGGAAACACCATATATTTT | CASSQDNTGGYSGNTIYF
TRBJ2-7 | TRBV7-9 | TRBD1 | TGTGCCAGCAGCTTCAGGGGGCAAGATAGCGAGCAGTACTTC | CASSFRGQDSEQYF
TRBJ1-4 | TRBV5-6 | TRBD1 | TGTGCCAGCACTCACCGGACAGGGGTCGAAAAACTGTTTTTT | CASTHRTGVEKLFF
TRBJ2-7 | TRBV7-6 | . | TGTGCCAGCAGCTTAGCGGCACCAGGGGACTCCTACGAGCAGTACTTC | CASSLAAPGDSYEQYF
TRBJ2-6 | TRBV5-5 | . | TGTGCCAGCAGCTTTGACTCCGCCTCTGGGGCCAACGTCCTGACTTTC | CASSFDSASGANVLTF
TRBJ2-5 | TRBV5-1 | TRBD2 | TGCGCCAGCAGGAGCGAACTAGCGGGGACCCAGTACTACTTC | CASRSELAGTQYYF
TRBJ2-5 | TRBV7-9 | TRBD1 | TGTGCCAGCAGTTATGGACAGGGGGCAGAGGAGACCCAGTACTTC | CASSYGQGAEETQYF
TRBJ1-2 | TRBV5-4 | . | TGTGCCAGCAATATCGAGGGCGGGTATGGCTACACCTTC | CASNIEGGYGYTF
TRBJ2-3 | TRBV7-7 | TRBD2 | TGTGCCAGCAGCTTAGTGGGGGGGGGAGATACGCAGTATTTT | CASSLVGGGDTQYF
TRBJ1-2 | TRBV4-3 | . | TGCGCCAGCAGCCCGGAAACGGGGTATCATGGCTACACCTTC | CASSPETGYHGYTF
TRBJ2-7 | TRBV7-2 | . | TGTGCCAGCAGCCGTACCCGGGACTCCTACGAGCAGTACTTC | CASSRTRDSYEQYF
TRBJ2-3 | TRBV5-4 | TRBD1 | TGTGCCAGCAGCAAATTGAGGGGGCCAAACACAGATACGCAGTATTTT | CASSKLRGPNTDTQYF
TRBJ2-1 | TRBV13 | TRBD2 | TGTGCCAGCAGATCCTCTCCTAGCGGGACCTACAATGAGCAGTTCTTC | CASRSSPSGTYNEQFF
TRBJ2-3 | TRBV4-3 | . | TGCGCCAGCAGCCAAGTCCCCGGGAAAGAAACAGATACGCAGTATTTT | CASSQVPGKETDTQYF
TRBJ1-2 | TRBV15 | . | TGTGCCACCAGCAGAGACACTCAGGGAAGCTATGGCTACACCTTC | CATSRDTQGSYGYTF